The entry below describes one T cell receptor (beta chain). As processed by the authors: Amplified reference gene primers provided the basis for estimating nucleated cell counts. Profiling relied on immunoSEQ multiplex PCR, and the TCRdb table lists in-frame clones only, not all of them. Clone size and V and J calls were adopted from that table, with D and trimming inferred from the DNA. The table includes about 310,000 clones, 75% to 90% detected once. The source of the sample is a study of blood T cell repertoires in COVID-19. Study in general: Sample material is recorded as cDNA or gDNA derived from T cells, B-cell-depleted T cells, or PBMCs.

Germline V gives CDR1 KGHSH, CDR2 LQKENI. This CDR3 has 15 residues. Between the trimmed V and J ends, which lost 4 bases and 7 bases, there was a span of 14 bases. Everyone who took part was roughly 18 to 95 years old, and they came from roughly 25 US areas. This receptor was taken from a man aged 25-45 years who had recovered from COVID-19. The chain recombines TRBV18 with TRBJ1-6; no clear D. What was sequenced was PBMCs or T cells enriched from blood (not recorded which). The CDR3 sequence: CASSQNPGGNSPLHF. The CDR3 DNA sequence: TGTGCCAGCTCACAGAACCCGGGAGGGAATTCACCCCTCCACTTT.